The 11 T cell receptor beta chains presented below share a single source sample, sequenced in a study of Ad26.COV2.S vaccination and SARS-CoV-2 variants. Described treatment: over 15 received Ad26.COV2.S at low or high dose, single or two shots; about 5 received placebo; per-sample allocation not given. The study sampled participants on day 63 after the first vaccine or placebo injection. Produced via immunoSEQ multiplex PCR; TCRdb's table is partial and in-frame only. The sample contains some 390,000 clones, 70% to 90% of which appear only once. Sequences were derived from peripheral blood, sampled in a trial of Ad26.COV2.S vaccine versus placebo. The receptors come from a person between 18 and 65 years old who received the Ad26.COV2.S COVID-19 vaccine or a placebo.

The V call is TRBV5-1, the J call TRBJ1-1; no clear D gene. This CDR3 comprises 12 residues. V lost 10 bases, J lost 4 bases, and 14 bases lay in between. From germline, CDR1 is SGHRS and CDR2 YFSETQ. CDR3 bases: TGCGCCTTCTCCGGGCGGGGCACTGAAGCTTTCTTT. Translated, it gives CAFSGRGTEAFF.

This clone was seen a handful of times. The chain is built from TRBV6-4 and TRBJ2-5; TRBD1 matches at 12 bases. CDR3 size: 14 residues. With 3 bases clipped from V and 4 bases from J, the junction kept 0 bases outside the gene matches. The germline V gene has CDR1 MRHNA and CDR2 SNTAGT. The CDR3 loop reads CASSEGQGAETQYF. The CDR3 nucleotides read TGTGCCAGCAGTGAGGGACAGGGGGCAGAGACCCAGTACTTC.

The rearrangement joins TRBV10-1 to TRBJ2-1; no definite D call. CDR1 is WNHNN, CDR2 SYGVQD, per germline (reference sequence). The CDR3 length is 13 residues. The V and J ends lost 9 bases and 7 bases respectively, with 16 bases between them. In DNA, the CDR3 is TGCGCCAGAGCCCGGACGGGTCGGAATGAGCAGTTCTTC. Amino acids: CARARTGRNEQFF.

This chain uses TRBV5-1 with TRBJ2-5; 8 bases map to TRBD1. The ends lost 4 bases at V and 5 bases at J; junction bases unmatched: 13. Germline loops: CDR1 SGHRS, CDR2 YFSETQ. The CDR3 runs to 16 residues. CDR3 amino acids: CASSRSGGRVRETQYF. The CDR3 DNA sequence: TGCGCCAGCAGCCGGTCAGGGGGCAGGGTACGCGAGACCCAGTACTTC.

The rearrangement joins TRBV14 to TRBJ2-1; D might be TRBD1 (5 bases). Germline V gives CDR1 SGHDN, CDR2 FVKESK. V was cut by 4 bases and J by 0 bases, with 13 bases left in between. The CDR3 spans 16 residues. The DNA for the CDR3 is TGTGCCAGCAGCCCAGGGTATTCAAGCTCCTACAATGAGCAGTTCTTC. It specifies CASSPGYSSSYNEQFF.

Comments on this clone: Other DNA variants within this sample encode the same CDR3. The V gene is TRBV5-1, the J gene TRBJ1-5; the D is unclear. Deletions cut 0 bases from V and 4 bases from J, with 5 bases between. Looked up from germline, CDR1 is SGHRS and CDR2 is YFSETQ. This CDR3 spans 13 amino acids. The CDR3 DNA is TGCGCCAGCAGCTTGGGTCCAAATCAGCCCCAGCATTTT. This encodes CASSLGPNQPQHF.

This chain links TRBV25-1 with TRBJ2-7; D gene uncertain. This CDR3 spans 11 amino acids. V was cut by 3 bases and J by 4 bases, with 4 bases left in between. CDR1 is MGHDK and CDR2 is SYGVNS in the germline V gene. The CDR3: CASSDLYEQYF. As DNA, the CDR3 is TGTGCCAGCAGTGACCTTTACGAGCAGTACTTC.

This chain uses TRBV28 with TRBJ1-2; D is unresolved. In germline, CDR1 is MDHEN, CDR2 SYDVKM. CDR3 length: 12 amino acids. The germline V and J ends were trimmed by 7 bases and 1 base, with 7 bases remaining between them. CDR3 DNA sequence: TGTGCCAGCAAGGCGGTTAACTATGGCTACACCTTC. Translating it yields CASKAVNYGYTF.

The chain uses TRBV15 and TRBJ2-3; 7 nucleotides align to TRBD2. CDR1 and CDR2 (germline): LNHNV, YYDKDF (reference sequence). V shed 8 bases, J shed 8 bases, and the junction held 16 bases outside the gene matches. The CDR3 extends over 15 amino acids. The DNA of the CDR3 is TGTGCCACCTCCGCAAGCGGGACCAGACCCCTTACGCAGTATTTT. Protein product: CATSASGTRPLTQYF.

The chain couples TRBV6-5 to TRBJ2-7; D might be TRBD1 or TRBD2, each matching 5 bases. The CDR3 extends over 11 amino acids. In germline, CDR1 is MNHEY, CDR2 SVGAGI. V was clipped by 5 bases and J by 6 bases, with 8 bases between them. The CDR3 spells CASSNGGEQYF. In DNA, the CDR3 is TGTGCCAGCAGTAATGGGGGCGAGCAGTACTTC.

The gene calls are TRBV4-2 and TRBJ2-5; a weak D match, TRBD1 (6 bases). This CDR3 spans 15 amino acids. The V end was cut by 1 base, the J end by 3 bases, with 12 bases between. Per germline, CDR1 LGHNA and CDR2 YNFKEQ. This CDR3 reads CASSQGGGPEETQYF. The CDR3 coding sequence is TGTGCCAGCAGCCAAGGAGGGGGACCGGAAGAGACCCAGTACTTC.